The 15 T cell receptor beta chains reported below all come from one sample, sequenced in a study of T cell responses to AZD1222 COVID-19 vaccine. TCRdb's copy holds only in-frame clones and misses some; the assay was immunoSEQ multiplex PCR. The sample includes over 150,000 clones, around 87% of them seen just once. The sequencing used peripheral blood, collected on day 0 of AZD1222 vaccination. The origin of the receptors is an adult in good health.

V usage is TRBV3-1 (or the pseudogene TRBV3-2) and J usage is TRBJ1-3; D ambiguous. Between the trimmed V and J ends, which lost 4 bases and 2 bases, there was a span of 15 bases. Germline assignment: CDR1 LGHDT and CDR2 YNNKEL (reference sequence). The CDR3 is 16 residues long. The CDR3 loop is CASSPPLVGPGNTIYF. In nucleotides, the CDR3 is TGTGCCAGCAGCCCACCTCTCGTCGGGCCTGGAAACACCATATATTTT.

This chain joins TRBV6-5 and TRBJ1-1; D gene ambiguous. Trimming cost V 6 bases and J 0 bases, with 8 bases left between them. This CDR3 region has 13 residues. In germline, CDR1 is MNHEY, CDR2 SVGAGI. In DNA form, the CDR3 reads TGTGCCAGCAGAGGGCAGCTGAACACTGAAGCTTTCTTT. This sequence encodes CASRGQLNTEAFF.

Only a few counts were recorded for this clone. V and J are TRBV12-5 and TRBJ2-1; 8 bases are a match to TRBD2. This CDR3 region has 16 residues. The V gene end was trimmed by 4 bases and the J gene end by 5 bases; junction bases not matched to a gene: 10. CDR1 and CDR2 from the germline V gene are LGHNT and FRNRAP. In DNA form, the CDR3 reads TGTGCTAGTGGTTCTTATCCGGGGGGGCGGGACAATGAGCAGTTCTTC. Its protein is CASGSYPGGRDNEQFF.

The chain combines TRBV12-3 or TRBV12-4 with TRBJ2-3; maybe TRBD2 (5 bases). The germline V and J ends were trimmed by 4 bases and 6 bases, with 8 bases remaining between them. This CDR3 region has 12 residues. CDR3 DNA sequence: TGTGCCAGCAGTTCTAGGAGGGATACGCAGTATTTT. It yields the protein CASSSRRDTQYF.

The chain links TRBV3-1 (or the pseudogene TRBV3-2) to TRBJ1-5, with a tentative D call TRBD1 (5 bases). Germline lookup yields CDR1 LGHDT and CDR2 YNNKEL (reference sequence). The CDR3 loop spans 15 amino acids. V shed 0 bases and J shed 5 bases, with 11 bases lying between them. The CDR3 reads CASSQDREVDQPQHF. The DNA for the CDR3 is TGTGCCAGCAGCCAAGACAGGGAGGTGGATCAGCCCCAGCATTTT.

This clone has just one count. The chain uses TRBV6-5 and TRBJ1-4; a weak D match, TRBD1 (5 bases). Germline CDR1 is MNHEY and CDR2 is SVGAGI. V was clipped by 6 bases and J by 4 bases, with 12 bases between them. CDR3 length: 14 residues. The CDR3 sequence: CASSNQQGNEKLFF. CDR3 bases: TGTGCCAGCAGCAACCAGCAGGGTAATGAAAAACTGTTTTTT.

The chain uses TRBV27 and TRBJ1-6; D gene uncertain. The length of the CDR3 is 14 residues. Germline V gene lookup returns CDR1 MNHEY and CDR2 SMNVEV (reference sequence). Deletions cut 7 bases from V and 6 bases from J, with 13 bases between. CDR3 residues: CASNGQATNSPLHF. The CDR3 bases are TGTGCCAGCAATGGGCAGGCGACTAATTCACCCCTCCACTTT.

This clone came up once. The V gene is TRBV7-9, the J gene TRBJ2-2; unclear D gene. This CDR3 has 13 amino acids. The germline CDR1 and CDR2 sequences are SEHNR and FQNEAQ (reference sequence). Deletions cut 1 base from V and 6 bases from J, with 6 bases between. The CDR3 coding sequence is TGTGCCAGCAGCTTAGGTTCACCCGGGGAGCTGTTTTTT. It is translated as CASSLGSPGELFF. Full variable domain (remainder filled in from reference TRBV7-9 and TRBJ2-2): DTGVSQNPRHKITKRGQNVTFRCDPISEHNRLYWYRQTLGQGPEFLTYFQNEAQLEKSRLLSDRFSAERPKGSFSTLEIQRTEQGDSAMYLCASSLGSPGELFFGEGSRLTVL.

The gene calls are TRBV2 and TRBJ2-7, with 8 bases identical to TRBD2. CDR1 is SNHLY, CDR2 FYNNEI, per germline. V shed 1 base and J 4 bases; nucleotides not matched to a gene: 12. The CDR3 contains 17 residues. In nucleotides, the CDR3 is TGTGCCAGCAGTGAAGATTGGGGACTAGGTTTCTCTTACGAGCAGTACGTC. It specifies CASSEDWGLGFSYEQYV.

The chain employs TRBV5-5 and TRBJ1-5; tentative D call: TRBD1 (6 bases). The CDR3 contains 18 residues. With 4 bases removed from V and 0 bases from J, the gap between germline ends came to 20 bases. Germline V gene sequence: CDR1 SGHKS, CDR2 YYEKEE (reference sequence). CDR3 loop: CASSPDGGGLYSNQPQHF. Here the CDR3 DNA reads TGTGCCAGCAGCCCGGATGGTGGGGGCTTGTATAGCAATCAGCCCCAGCATTTT.

This clone is a singleton in its sample. The rearrangement joins TRBV5-4 to TRBJ1-6; no clear D. Germline V gene sequence: CDR1 SGHNT, CDR2 YYREEE (reference sequence). V was trimmed by 0 bases and J by 8 bases, leaving 12 bases between them. The CDR3 loop spans 15 amino acids. CDR3 sequence reads: CASSLDSGWDSPLHF. Written as DNA, the CDR3 is TGTGCCAGCAGCTTGGATTCGGGGTGGGATTCACCCCTCCACTTT.

This clone was observed once. The J gene is TRBJ2-7, the V gene TRBV6-5; D is unclear. Trimming removed 5 bases from V and 0 bases from J, with 5 bases in between. The CDR3 consists of 12 residues. The germline CDR1 and CDR2 sequences are MNHEY and SVGAGI. CDR3 protein: CASSRISYEQYF. In DNA, the CDR3 is TGTGCCAGCAGTAGAATCTCCTACGAGCAGTACTTC.

The gene calls are TRBV11-2 and TRBJ2-1; 8 nucleotides match TRBD1. There are 17 residues in the CDR3. The germline V gene encodes CDR1 SGHAT and CDR2 FQNNGV. After removal of 5 bases from V and 5 bases from J, the junction contained 14 bases not matched to a gene. The chain's CDR3 is CASSPQVPGQGNNEQFF. DNA for the CDR3: TGTGCCAGCAGCCCACAGGTCCCCGGACAGGGAAACAATGAGCAGTTCTTC.

The chain couples TRBV27 to TRBJ2-7; D is uncertain. CDR1 and CDR2 (germline): MNHEY, SMNVEV (reference sequence). CDR3 length equals 16 residues. With 0 bases removed from V and 2 bases from J, the gap between germline ends came to 14 bases. The CDR3 region has the DNA TGTGCCAGCAGTTTATCTAGTTCAGCCGCCCCCTACGAGCAGTACTTC. Protein: CASSLSSSAAPYEQYF.

V usage is TRBV19 and J usage is TRBJ1-1, with D possibly being TRBD1 (5 bases). Trimming removed 5 bases from V and 4 bases from J, with 11 bases in between. From germline, CDR1 is LNHDA and CDR2 SQIVND (reference sequence). CDR3 length equals 13 residues. CDR3 in DNA: TGTGCCAGTAGTCTAGGGGTGGGCACTGAAGCTTTCTTT. Protein product: CASSLGVGTEAFF.